The next 9 T cell receptor beta chains were all read from a single sample in a study of radiotherapy plus CTLA-4 blockade in lung cancer. Only in-frame clones appear in the TCRdb table, and some are missing; sequencing was by immunoSEQ multiplex PCR. The sample holds 70,000 to 90,000 clones; 84% are singletons and the top ten take approximately 0.81%. The sequenced sample was peripheral blood, obtained from a patient treated with radiotherapy plus ipilimumab. Receptors were obtained from a human donor with non-small cell lung cancer who had stable disease on radiotherapy plus ipilimumab.

The V call is TRBV7-6, the J call TRBJ2-3; D could derive from TRBD1 or TRBD2 (5 bases each). Germline V gene sequence: CDR1 SGHVS, CDR2 FNYEAQ. This CDR3 is 15 amino acids long. V was trimmed by 1 base and J by 4 bases, leaving 12 bases between them. The CDR3 loop reads CASSLGQGPADTQYF. CDR3 DNA sequence: TGTGCCAGCAGCTTAGGGCAGGGACCGGCAGATACGCAGTATTTT.

This sequence joins TRBV15 and TRBJ1-3, with D unclear. CDR1 is LNHNV and CDR2 is YYDKDF in the germline V gene (reference sequence). V was clipped by 0 bases and J by 8 bases, with 8 bases between them. This CDR3 spans 13 amino acids. CDR3 sequence reads: CATSRDLKDTIYF. CDR3 sequence (DNA): TGTGCCACCAGCAGAGATCTCAAGGACACCATATATTTT. The full variable domain, rest sourced from reference TRBV15 and TRBJ1-3, is DAMVIQNPRYQVTQFGKPVTLSCSQTLNHNVMYWYQQKSSQAPKLLFHYYDKDFNNEADTPDNFQSRRPNTSFCFLDIRSPGLGDTAMYLCATSRDLKDTIYFGEGSWLTVV.

The chain employs TRBV4-2 and TRBJ2-2, with 8 bases that match TRBD2. The CDR3 runs to 17 residues. Germline V CDR1 and CDR2: LGHNA, YNFKEQ. V trimming: 0 bases; J trimming: 5 bases; junction bases outside the gene matches: 8. The CDR3 region is CASSQDFSGSWTGELFF. The CDR3 DNA sequence: TGTGCCAGCAGCCAAGATTTCAGCGGGAGTTGGACCGGGGAGCTGTTTTTT.

This chain connects TRBV28 to TRBJ2-7; D is unresolved. Germline V CDR1 and CDR2: MDHEN, SYDVKM. CDR3 length: 14 residues. The ends were cut back, 4 bases at V and 8 bases at J, with 18 bases in the middle. CDR3 amino acids: CASSSSSGRDQQYF. CDR3 DNA sequence: TGTGCCAGCAGTTCCTCCTCTGGTCGAGATCAGCAGTACTTC.

The chain recombines TRBV5-8 with TRBJ2-7; possibly TRBD2 for D (6 bases). Trimming took off 4 bases at V and 3 bases at J, with 17 bases between the two ends. The V gene's germline CDR1 is SGHTS and CDR2 YDEGEE. The CDR3 is made up of 15 amino acids. The CDR3 DNA follows: TGTGCCAGCAGCCGCCCGGCTAGCGTACACTACGAGCAGTACTTC. Its translation: CASSRPASVHYEQYF.

This clone came up a few times. This chain connects TRBV7-6 to TRBJ2-5; 9 positions match TRBD2. Germline trimming cut 1 base from V and 5 bases from J; bases unmatched to any gene: 5. Germline loops: CDR1 SGHVS, CDR2 FNYEAQ. The CDR3 contains 15 residues. The DNA for the CDR3 is TGTGCCAGCAGCTTAGTGGCGGGGGGGCTGGAGACCCAGTACTTC. This codes for CASSLVAGGLETQYF.

The chain uses TRBV10-3 and TRBJ2-1; 9 nucleotides match TRBD1. CDR1 and CDR2 from the germline V gene are ENHRY and SYGVKD. The V segment lost 6 bases and the J segment 8 bases; nucleotides outside the gene matches: 11. The CDR3 spans 15 residues. The CDR3 DNA reads TGTGCCATCAGCCGTGGGGGACAGGGCTCTGATGAGCAGTTCTTC. It encodes CAISRGGQGSDEQFF.

This clone was observed a few times. The chain is built from TRBV7-9 and TRBJ1-5, with D perhaps TRBD1 (6 bases). V was cut by 1 base and J by 2 bases, with 9 bases left in between. The germline V gene has CDR1 SEHNR and CDR2 FQNEAQ (reference sequence). The CDR3 extends over 15 amino acids. Here the CDR3 reads CASSLEGVGNQPQHF. DNA for the CDR3: TGTGCCAGCAGCTTAGAGGGGGTGGGCAATCAGCCCCAGCATTTT.

This chain joins TRBV4-2 and TRBJ2-3, with TRBD2 matching 11 bases. The CDR3 consists of 17 residues. V shed 0 bases, J shed 1 base, and the junction held 3 bases outside the gene matches. In germline, CDR1 is LGHNA, CDR2 YNFKEQ. This chain's CDR3 is CASSQETSGIRTDTQYF. For the CDR3, the DNA is TGTGCCAGCAGCCAAGAGACTAGCGGGATACGCACAGATACGCAGTATTTT.